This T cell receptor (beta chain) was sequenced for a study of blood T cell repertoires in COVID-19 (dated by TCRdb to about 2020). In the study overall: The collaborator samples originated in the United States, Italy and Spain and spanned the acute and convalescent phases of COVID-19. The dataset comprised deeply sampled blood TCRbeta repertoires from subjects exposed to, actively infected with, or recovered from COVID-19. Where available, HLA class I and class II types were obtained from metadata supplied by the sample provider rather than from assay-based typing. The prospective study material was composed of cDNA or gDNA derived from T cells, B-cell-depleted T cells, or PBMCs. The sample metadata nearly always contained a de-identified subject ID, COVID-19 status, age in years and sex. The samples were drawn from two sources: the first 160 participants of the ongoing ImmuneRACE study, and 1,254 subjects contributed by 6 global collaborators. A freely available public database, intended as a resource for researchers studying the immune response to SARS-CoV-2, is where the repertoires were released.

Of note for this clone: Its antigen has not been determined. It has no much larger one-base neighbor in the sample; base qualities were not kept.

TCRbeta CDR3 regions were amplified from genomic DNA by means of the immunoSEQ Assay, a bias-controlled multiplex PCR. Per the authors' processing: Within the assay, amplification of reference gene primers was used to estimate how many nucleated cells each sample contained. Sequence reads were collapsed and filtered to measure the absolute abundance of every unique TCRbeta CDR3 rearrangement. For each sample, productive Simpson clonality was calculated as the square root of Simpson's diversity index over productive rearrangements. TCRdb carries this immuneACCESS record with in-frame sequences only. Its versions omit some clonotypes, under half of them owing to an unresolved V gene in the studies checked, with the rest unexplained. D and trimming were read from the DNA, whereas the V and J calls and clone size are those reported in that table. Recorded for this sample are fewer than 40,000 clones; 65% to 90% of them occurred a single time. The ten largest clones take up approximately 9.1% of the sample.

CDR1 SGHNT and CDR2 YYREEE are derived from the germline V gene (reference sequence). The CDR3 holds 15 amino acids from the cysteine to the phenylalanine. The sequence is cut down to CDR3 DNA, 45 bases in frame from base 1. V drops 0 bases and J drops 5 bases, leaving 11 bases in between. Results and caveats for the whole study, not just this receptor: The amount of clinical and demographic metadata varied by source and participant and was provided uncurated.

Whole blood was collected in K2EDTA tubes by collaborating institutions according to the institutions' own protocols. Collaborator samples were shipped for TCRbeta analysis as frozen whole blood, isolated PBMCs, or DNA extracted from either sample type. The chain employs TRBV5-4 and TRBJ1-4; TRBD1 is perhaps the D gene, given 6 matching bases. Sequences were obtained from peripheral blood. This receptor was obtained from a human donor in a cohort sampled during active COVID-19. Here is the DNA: TGTGCCAGCAGCTTGGTCGGACAGAGGAATGAAAAACTGTTTTTT. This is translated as CASSLVGQRNEKLFF.